These 14 T cell receptor beta chains share one sample of origin, sequenced in a study of beta chain features in type 1 diabetes. Isolated RNA was reverse transcribed in full, so expressed TCRB transcripts were sequenced. Measured with immunoSEQ multiplex PCR; TCRdb has only the in-frame clones, and not every one. The sample has tens of thousands of clones; over 60% are singletons. Sequenced input: Tregs from blood. Every receptor here comes from a woman in her 40s in good health.

CDR3 sequence (DNA): TGTGCCAGCAGTGTACTCCCGGTCTACTCTGGAAACACCATATATTTT. It codes for CASSVLPVYSGNTIYF. This chain joins TRBV6-1 and TRBJ1-3; no clear D gene. The CDR3 has 16 residues. Germline CDR1 MNHNS, CDR2 SASEGT. V lost 4 bases, J lost 0 bases, and 13 bases lay in between.

The V call is TRBV2, the J call TRBJ1-1, with a weak D call TRBD1 (5 bases). Germline V gene sequence: CDR1 SNHLY, CDR2 FYNNEI. V was shortened by 2 bases and J by 4 bases, with 14 bases between the two germline ends. This CDR3 has 15 residues. The CDR3 loop reads CASSEWGGQVTEAFF. CDR3 bases: TGTGCCAGCAGTGAATGGGGCGGACAAGTCACTGAAGCTTTCTTT.

The chain joins TRBV5-8 to TRBJ2-3; TRBD1 matches 10 bases. Germline CDR1 SGHTS, CDR2 YDEGEE. V trimming: 4 bases; J trimming: 4 bases; junction bases outside the gene matches: 6. There are 15 residues in the CDR3. The CDR3 region is CASSPGQGRADTQYF. CDR3 in DNA: TGTGCCAGCAGCCCGGGACAGGGGAGAGCAGATACGCAGTATTTT. The full variable domain, rest sourced from reference TRBV5-8 and TRBJ2-3, is EAGVTQSPTHLIKTRGQQATLRCSPISGHTSVYWYQQALGLGLQFLLWYDEGEERNRGNFPPRFSGRQFPNYSSELNVNALELEDSALYLCASSPGQGRADTQYFGPGTRLTVL.

This clone is a singleton in its sample. The chain combines TRBV7-9 with TRBJ2-3, with D perhaps matching TRBD1 (6 bases). The CDR3 is 14 residues long. V shed 1 base and J shed 9 bases, with 14 bases lying between them. Germline CDR1 is SEHNR and CDR2 is FQNEAQ (reference sequence). In DNA, the CDR3 is TGTGCCAGCAGCTTAGAGGAATACAGGGTAACGCAGTATTTT. This codes for CASSLEEYRVTQYF.

This clone has only a few counts. The rearrangement joins TRBV4-3 to TRBJ2-3; a possible D gene is TRBD2 (6 bases). V lost 0 bases and J lost 1, with 8 bases in between. The germline V gene encodes CDR1 LGHNA and CDR2 YSLEER. The CDR3 loop spans 15 amino acids. CDR3 sequence: CASSQDSGGTDTQYF. CDR3 DNA: TGCGCCAGCAGCCAAGATTCGGGAGGCACAGATACGCAGTATTTT.

This clone is classed as medium-sized. This rearrangement joins TRBV5-1 to TRBJ2-1; TRBD2 aligns across 8 bases. Losses at the gene ends were 4 bases for V and 9 bases for J; bases not matched to a gene: 12. The CDR3 extends over 15 amino acids. Germline lookup yields CDR1 SGHRS and CDR2 YFSETQ. The CDR3 nucleotides read TGCGCCAGCAGCCCCGGACTAGCCTCGATGGGTGAGCAGTTCTTC. Its protein product is CASSPGLASMGEQFF. The complete variable domain, with remaining parts taken from reference TRBV5-1 and TRBJ2-1, reads KAGVTQTPRYLIKTRGQQVTLSCSPISGHRSVSWYQQTPGQGLQFLFEYFSETQRNKGNFPGRFSGRQFSNSRSEMNVSTLELGDSALYLCASSPGLASMGEQFFGPGTRLTVL.

The rearrangement links TRBV5-1 to TRBJ2-7, with a weak D call TRBD1 (5 bases). Trimming took off 0 bases at V and 2 bases at J, with 9 bases between the two ends. There are 14 residues in the CDR3. CDR1 is SGHRS and CDR2 is YFSETQ in the germline V gene. The DNA for the CDR3 is TGCGCCAGCAGCTTGGGAGACAGAGCCTACGAGCAGTACTTC. This codes for CASSLGDRAYEQYF.

The gene calls are TRBV20-1 and TRBJ2-3, with D unresolved. The germline V gene encodes CDR1 DFQATT and CDR2 SNEGSKA (reference sequence). Trimming stripped 6 bases from V and 6 bases from J, with 10 bases between. The length of the CDR3 is 11 residues. The CDR3 loop reads CSATTWDTQYF. The CDR3 nucleotides are TGCAGTGCCACAACCTGGGATACGCAGTATTTT.

V gene TRBV6-1 combines with J gene TRBJ2-3; TRBD2 is a possible D gene (6 bases). Germline CDR1 MNHNS, CDR2 SASEGT. CDR3 size: 18 residues. V shed 3 bases and J shed 4 bases, with 23 bases lying between them. The CDR3 loop reads CASSDRGVDGGVADTQYF. The CDR3 coding sequence is TGTGCCAGCAGTGATCGCGGGGTAGATGGGGGAGTGGCAGATACGCAGTATTTT.

This chain links TRBV5-1 with TRBJ1-2; no reliable D call. The length of the CDR3 is 15 residues. The V end was cut by 4 bases, the J end by 6 bases, with 19 bases between. Per the germline V gene, CDR1 is SGHRS and CDR2 is YFSETQ. CDR3 amino acids: CASSKPEQWRDGYTF. The CDR3 DNA reads as TGCGCCAGCAGCAAACCAGAGCAGTGGAGGGATGGCTACACCTTC.

This clone occurred a few times. The rearrangement links TRBV19 to TRBJ1-5; 8 bases align to TRBD1. The CDR3 has 16 amino acids. Germline CDR1 is LNHDA and CDR2 is SQIVND (reference sequence). J lost 9 bases, V lost 7 bases, and 17 bases had no gene match. CDR3 protein: CASNPQGVGGERPQHF. In DNA form, the CDR3 reads TGTGCCAGTAACCCACAGGGGGTAGGGGGCGAGAGGCCCCAGCATTTT.

This clone has only a few counts. The chain recombines TRBV27 with TRBJ2-6; a possible D gene is TRBD1 (5 bases). Trimming stripped 6 bases from V and 2 bases from J, with 11 bases between. The CDR3 extends over 15 amino acids. Germline V gene lookup returns CDR1 MNHEY and CDR2 SMNVEV (reference sequence). The CDR3 bases are TGTGCCAGCAGCCGCCAGGGTGCTGGGGCCAACGTCCTGACTTTC. Its protein product is CASSRQGAGANVLTF.

The genes are TRBV29-1 and TRBJ2-7; possibly TRBD1 for D (6 bases). This CDR3 is built from 12 residues. Germline assignment: CDR1 SQVTM and CDR2 ANQGSEA. The V gene lost 5 bases and the J gene lost 3 bases, with 11 bases spanning the gap. CDR3 loop: CSVLGQLYEQYF. The CDR3 nucleotides are TGCAGCGTTTTAGGACAGCTCTACGAGCAGTACTTC.

The J gene is TRBJ1-1, the V gene TRBV29-1; TRBD1 aligns across 8 bases. CDR1 and CDR2 (germline): SQVTM, ANQGSEA. J gave up 1 base and V 7 bases, and 5 bases lay outside the gene matches. The CDR3 is 13 amino acids. This CDR3 reads CSAHGTGNTEAFF. CDR3 nucleotide sequence: TGCAGCGCCCACGGGACAGGGAACACTGAAGCTTTCTTT.